Many counts were recorded for the clone carrying this T cell receptor (beta chain). Its target is not known. The sample belongs to a study of neurological immune-mediated disorders. The study's findings and limits: None of the CDR3 amino acid sequences in expanded clones turned up in more than one subject, which points to private repertoires in all groups. When grouped phylogenetically, the repertoires of 18 of the 34 multiple sclerosis patients fell together in one related-CDR3 cluster, which is a possible signature.

With 0 bases removed from V and 3 bases from J, the gap between germline ends came to 7 bases. Germline V lookup: CDR1 SGHRS, CDR2 YFSETQ. This CDR3 comprises 13 residues. Synthesis of cDNA was accomplished via 5'RACE employing 10-nucleotide random UMIs. TCRdb re-called the 5' RACE reads with MiXCR, one entry per CDR3 protein. The sample holds some 95,000 distinct CDR3 sequences; roughly 3.5% are singletons and the top ten take roughly 6%. The receptor's source is a woman under 30 with multiple sclerosis. V and J are TRBV5-1 and TRBJ2-7, with unresolved D. Material for sequencing was PBMCs. The CDR3 reads CASSLGSLYEQYF. CDR3 in DNA: TGCGCCAGCAGCTTGGGTAGCCTCTACGAGCAGTACTTC.